This T cell receptor (beta chain) was observed in a study of cytomegalovirus exposure and HLA in healthy donors. Findings and limits, study-wide: When analyzed later, a missense DCLRE1C variant was found to be linked to TCR beta V- and J-gene trimming. Overall, approximately 150 TCR beta chains were annotated as cytomegalovirus-associated. Specific recognition of CMV antigens was confirmed in vitro for a few chains (all CMV-associated). Immune exposure information comprised only CMV serostatus.

About this clone itself: Antigen: not known.

PCR amplification relied on 60 Vbeta primers (plus 13 Jbeta primers). Assay: immunoSEQ multiplex PCR; the TCRdb copy retains only in-frame clones and omits some. The repertoire includes 190,000 or so clones, approximately 78% of them detected once, and approximately 6.5% sits in the top ten. This CDR3 is 15 amino acids long. Per the germline V gene, CDR1 is MNHNS and CDR2 is SASEGT. V lost 7 bases and J lost 5, with 20 bases in between. This receptor was obtained from a woman in her 50s in good health and CMV-seropositive. Sequenced input: PBMCs. V gene TRBV6-1 combines with J gene TRBJ1-1; D not certain. In DNA, the CDR3 is TGTGCCAGCACTTGGGTGGTAACAGCCTCAACTGAAGCTTTCTTT. This encodes CASTWVVTASTEAFF.